Listed here are 9 T cell receptor beta chains from one sample, sequenced in a study of T cells in narcolepsy. This table comes from immunoSEQ multiplex PCR, and its TCRdb copy is limited to in-frame clones, with some not included. The sample holds around 35,000 clones, approximately 80% seen once. Sequencing was carried out using memory (CD45RA-) CD4+ T cells from blood. The origin of the receptors is a human donor in good health.

This clone turned up a few times. The rearrangement uses TRBV4-1 and TRBJ2-7; D may be TRBD1 (5 bases). The CDR3 is 13 amino acids. Germline V lookup: CDR1 MGHRA, CDR2 YSYEKL. V was shortened by 3 bases and J by 9 bases, with 15 bases between the two germline ends. In DNA form, the CDR3 reads TGCGCCAGCAGCCACCCCTCAGGGTTAGGGCAGTACTTC. This translates into CASSHPSGLGQYF.

This chain's CDR3 is CASSSLLAGLAYEQYF. The CDR3 nucleotides are TGCGCCAGCAGCTCCCTATTGGCAGGCCTCGCATACGAGCAGTACTTC. This sequence joins TRBV5-1 and TRBJ2-7; D is undetermined. In germline, CDR1 is SGHRS, CDR2 YFSETQ. V lost 3 bases, J lost 4 bases, and 20 bases lay in between. This CDR3 spans 16 amino acids.

The chain is built from TRBV5-1 and TRBJ2-7, with a weak D call TRBD1 (5 bases). V shed 0 bases and J shed 4 bases, with 17 bases lying between them. Germline V lookup: CDR1 SGHRS, CDR2 YFSETQ. The length of the CDR3 is 16 residues. CDR3 protein: CASSLEEGASGYEQYF. In DNA form, the CDR3 reads TGCGCCAGCAGCTTGGAAGAAGGGGCATCTGGGTACGAGCAGTACTTC. Full variable domain (outside the CDR3, taken from reference TRBV5-1 and TRBJ2-7): KAGVTQTPRYLIKTRGQQVTLSCSPISGHRSVSWYQQTPGQGLQFLFEYFSETQRNKGNFPGRFSGRQFSNSRSEMNVSTLELGDSALYLCASSLEEGASGYEQYFGPGTRLTVT.

A remark on this clone: The same CDR3 also results from other DNA sequences found in this sample. The chain couples TRBV5-1 to TRBJ1-1; possible D gene TRBD1, 5 bases. This CDR3 has 14 residues. V lost 0 bases, J lost 1 base, and 7 bases lay in between. Germline V CDR1 and CDR2: SGHRS, YFSETQ. The CDR3 loop reads CASSLDGGNTEAFF. The CDR3 DNA follows: TGCGCCAGCAGCTTGGATGGGGGGAACACTGAAGCTTTCTTT.

This chain uses TRBV7-2 with TRBJ2-7, with 8 bases that match TRBD1. Germline CDR1 reads SGHTA; CDR2 reads FQGNSA. Trimming removed 4 bases from V and 8 bases from J; junction bases left unmatched: 10. CDR3 length: 14 residues. CDR3 sequence reads: CASSSGQGISQQYF. CDR3 sequence (DNA): TGTGCCAGCAGCTCCGGACAGGGAATATCTCAGCAGTACTTC. The whole variable domain, remainder taken from reference TRBV7-2 and TRBJ2-7, is GAGVSQSPSNKVTEKGKDVELRCDPISGHTALYWYRQSLGQGLEFLIYFQGNSAPDKSGLPSDRFSAERTGGSVSTLTIQRTQQEDSAVYLCASSSGQGISQQYFGPGTRLTVT.

The V call is TRBV7-2, the J call TRBJ2-1; either TRBD1 or TRBD2 may fit D (6 bases each). Trimming removed 8 bases at V and 4 bases at J, with 18 bases between. CDR1 SGHTA and CDR2 FQGNSA come from the germline V gene. The CDR3 consists of 15 residues. The CDR3 coding sequence is TGTGCCAGCCTGGGGGGCGAGCGGGCGTACAATGAGCAGTTCTTC. It encodes CASLGGERAYNEQFF.

The chain employs TRBV11-2 and TRBJ2-7; 9 nucleotides match TRBD1. The CDR3 runs to 14 residues. Germline V gene data show CDR1 as SGHAT and CDR2 as FQNNGV. V lost 8 bases, J lost 2 bases, and 7 bases stayed unmatched. The CDR3 nucleotides are TGTGCCAGCGCCGGGACAGGGTGGGCCTACGAGCAGTACTTC. The encoded protein is CASAGTGWAYEQYF.

This clone was picked up a small number of times. This chain joins TRBV11-2 and TRBJ2-5; D is perhaps TRBD2 (5 bases). Trimming pared 3 bases from V and 4 bases from J, leaving 9 bases between. Germline V gene data show CDR1 as SGHAT and CDR2 as FQNNGV. The CDR3 is 13 residues long. CDR3: CASSLRVVETQYF. CDR3 DNA sequence: TGTGCCAGCAGCTTGAGGGTAGTAGAGACCCAGTACTTC.

The chain has TRBV28 and TRBJ1-5; D is perhaps TRBD1 (5 bases). Germline CDR1 MDHEN, CDR2 SYDVKM. V was trimmed by 3 bases and J by 1 base, leaving 16 bases between them. This CDR3 is built from 17 residues. CDR3 DNA sequence: TGTGCCAGCAGTTTTGTCGGCAGGGTAGTGAGCAATCAGCCCCAGCATTTT. Translating gives CASSFVGRVVSNQPQHF.